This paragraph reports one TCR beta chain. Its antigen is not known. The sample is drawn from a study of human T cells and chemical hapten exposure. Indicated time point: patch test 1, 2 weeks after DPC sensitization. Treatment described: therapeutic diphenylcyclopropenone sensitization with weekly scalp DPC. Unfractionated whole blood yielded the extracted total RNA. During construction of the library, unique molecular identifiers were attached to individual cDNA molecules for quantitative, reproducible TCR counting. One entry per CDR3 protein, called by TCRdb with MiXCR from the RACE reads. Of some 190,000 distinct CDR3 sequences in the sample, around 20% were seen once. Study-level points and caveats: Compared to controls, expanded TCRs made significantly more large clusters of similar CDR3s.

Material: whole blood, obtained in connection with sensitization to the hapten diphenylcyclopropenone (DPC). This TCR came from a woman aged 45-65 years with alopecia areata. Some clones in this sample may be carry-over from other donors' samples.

The CDR3, as DNA: TGTGCCAGCAGCTTAGGGGGCGGTAGGTCGTCACCCCTCCACTTT. Amino acid sequence: CASSLGGGRSSPLHF. The rearrangement links TRBV11-2 to TRBJ1-6; a possible D gene is TRBD1 (5 bases). The CDR3 is made up of 15 amino acids. CDR1 SGHAT and CDR2 FQNNGV come from the germline V gene. V lost 1 base and J lost 10, with 14 bases in between. The whole variable domain, remainder taken from reference TRBV11-2 and TRBJ1-6, is EAGVAQSPRYKIIEKRQSVAFWCNPISGHATLYWYQQILGQGPKLLIQFQNNGVVDDSQLPKDRFSAERLKGVDSTLKIQPAKLEDSAVYLCASSLGGGRSSPLHFGNGTRLTVT.